The rows below give T cell receptor beta chains drawn from one sample of a study of CD8+ T cells in alopecia areata. Libraries were prepared by immunoSEQ multiplex PCR; TCRdb keeps only in-frame clonotypes and omits some of them. Of 150,000 to 200,000 clones detected, approximately 57% appear once; the ten largest clones hold 12% to 15%. The sample here was CD4+ T cells sorted from blood, taken at week 24, from a patient treated with tofacitinib. The receptors here all came from a human donor with alopecia areata. The CDR3 runs from the conserved cysteine through the conserved F or W.

CDR3aa: CASSRSSGSYNEQFF
v_gene: TRBV7-9

CDR3aa: CAWRLTAATQYF
v_gene: TRBV30

CDR3aa: CASRGDSNQPQHF
v_gene: TRBV2

CDR3aa: CASSQETTSGNNEQFF
v_gene: TRBV4-2

CDR3aa: CSVRGVGGYTF
v_gene: TRBV29-1

CDR3aa: CAWGQGFGQPQHF
v_gene: TRBV30

CDR3aa: CSVEDQAALGANVLTF
v_gene: TRBV29-1

CDR3aa: CAWSQQGTGELFF
v_gene: TRBV30

CDR3aa: CASCSRGTEAFF
v_gene: TRBV6-5

CDR3aa: CSVESGGNIQYF
v_gene: TRBV29-1

CDR3aa: CASSDRRDQHF
v_gene: TRBV19

CDR3aa: CASSGGQSGSPLHF
v_gene: TRBV10-1

CDR3aa: CSVEANREETQYF
v_gene: TRBV29-1

CDR3aa: CASSLLPDRETQYF
v_gene: TRBV5-4

CDR3aa: CASSQSKTGRARESDTQYF
v_gene: TRBV23-1

CDR3aa: CASSQDFIGELFF
v_gene: TRBV4-1

CDR3aa: CASSPQGPRNVLTF
v_gene: TRBV6-5

CDR3aa: CASTEAIGIYGYTF
v_gene: TRBV6-5

CDR3aa: CASSSQGLEQYF
v_gene: TRBV19

CDR3aa: CASSAGTGFGYTF
v_gene: TRBV7-6

CDR3aa: CASSLEAGRSSYEQYF
v_gene: TRBV27

CDR3aa: CASRPTGSSYEQYF
v_gene: TRBV28

CDR3aa: CASSHDRAVSPLHF
v_gene: TRBV18

CDR3aa: CASSGGRANTEAFF
v_gene: TRBV2

CDR3aa: CASSTTTGSVYGYTF
v_gene: TRBV18

CDR3aa: CASRRGTSNSPLHF
v_gene: TRBV27

CDR3aa: CASSNTGGYNSPLHF
v_gene: TRBV6-5

CDR3aa: CSTRTGGETQYF
v_gene: TRBV29-1

CDR3aa: CASSFGRDYGYTF
v_gene: TRBV7-9

CDR3aa: CSVGQGGPETQYF
v_gene: TRBV29-1

CDR3aa: CASSQGDGRKLFF
v_gene: TRBV14

CDR3aa: CASSLRGIATTF
v_gene: TRBV7-2

CDR3aa: CASSLATGGAGTDTQYF
v_gene: TRBV5-1

CDR3aa: CSVEAGHTDTQYF
v_gene: TRBV29-1

CDR3aa: CSVDIGFF
v_gene: TRBV29-1

CDR3aa: CASSYSSLSYGYTF
v_gene: TRBV6-5

CDR3aa: CASRSPAGAGGYTF
v_gene: TRBV27

CDR3aa: CSAPDNYGYTF
v_gene: TRBV20-1

CDR3aa: CASTTTGLYGYTF
v_gene: TRBV7-9

CDR3aa: CASSQVGGSDTQYF
v_gene: TRBV4-1

CDR3aa: CAISGDPDTQYF
v_gene: TRBV10-3

CDR3aa: CASSFGTDTQYF
v_gene: TRBV6-6

CDR3aa: CSVGSGASGSNEQFF
v_gene: TRBV29-1